Given below is one T cell receptor (beta chain) in context. Its antigen is undetermined. RNA was isolated and reverse transcribed to cDNA, the sequencing template. Sequencing used immunoSEQ multiplex PCR; TCRdb keeps in-frame clones, though not all of them. The table shows about 110,000 clones, with under 60% occurring only once. V shed 5 bases and J shed 7 bases, with 11 bases lying between them. Germline lookup yields CDR1 MNHEY and CDR2 SVGAGI. The CDR3 has 12 residues. This record comes from a study of CD8+ T cells in alopecia areata. Findings of the study overall: Normal scalp had lower clonality than lesional scalp, with alopecia totalis/universalis lesions showing this most strongly.

This chain connects TRBV6-5 to TRBJ1-1, with D possibly TRBD1 on 5 matching bases. Sequencing input: NKG2D-low CD8+ T cells sorted from blood. This TCR was recovered from a human donor with alopecia areata. CDR3 coding DNA: TGTGCCAGCAGTACCAAAGGGGATGAAGCTTTCTTT. Translation: CASSTKGDEAFF.